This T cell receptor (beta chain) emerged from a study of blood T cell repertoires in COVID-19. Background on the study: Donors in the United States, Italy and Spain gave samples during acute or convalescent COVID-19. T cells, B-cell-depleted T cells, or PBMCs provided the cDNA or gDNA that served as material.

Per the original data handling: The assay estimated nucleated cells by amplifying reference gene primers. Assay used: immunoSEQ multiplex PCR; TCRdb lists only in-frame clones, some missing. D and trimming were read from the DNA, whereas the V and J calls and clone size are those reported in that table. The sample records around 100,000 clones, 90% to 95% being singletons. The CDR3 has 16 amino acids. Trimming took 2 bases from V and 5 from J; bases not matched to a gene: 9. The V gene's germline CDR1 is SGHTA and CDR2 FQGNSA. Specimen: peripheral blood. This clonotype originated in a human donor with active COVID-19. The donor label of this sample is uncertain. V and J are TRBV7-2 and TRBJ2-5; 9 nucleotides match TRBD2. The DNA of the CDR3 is TGTGCCAGCAGCTTATTGGCGGGGGGGCCGGTGGAGACCCAGTACTTC. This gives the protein CASSLLAGGPVETQYF.